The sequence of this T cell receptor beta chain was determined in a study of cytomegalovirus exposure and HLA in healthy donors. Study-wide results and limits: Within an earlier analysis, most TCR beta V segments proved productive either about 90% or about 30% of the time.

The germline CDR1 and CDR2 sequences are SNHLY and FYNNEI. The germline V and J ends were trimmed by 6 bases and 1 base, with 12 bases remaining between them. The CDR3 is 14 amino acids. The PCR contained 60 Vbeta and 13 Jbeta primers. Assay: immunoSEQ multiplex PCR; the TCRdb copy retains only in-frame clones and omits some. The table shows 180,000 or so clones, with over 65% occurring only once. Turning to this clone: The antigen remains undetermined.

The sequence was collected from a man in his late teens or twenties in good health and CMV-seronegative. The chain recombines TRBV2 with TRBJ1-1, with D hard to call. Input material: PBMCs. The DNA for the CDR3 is TGTGCCAGCAGCTTCAGTCGGGGGAACACTGAAGCTTTCTTT. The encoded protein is CASSFSRGNTEAFF.